A selection of T cell receptor beta chains follows, all from one sample in a study of blood T cells in healthy people across ages. MiXCR was run by TCRdb on the 5' RACE reads, yielding one entry per CDR3 protein. The repertoire holds about 1.5 million distinct CDR3 sequences, with roughly 43% as singletons. Sequenced sample: blood. These receptors originate from a woman between 18 and 29 years old in good health. CDR3s include the opening cysteine and the closing phenylalanine or tryptophan. Each record gives: V gene, clone size, D gene, J gene, CDR3 protein, CDR3 DNA. D genes are given only for firm matches. Clone size is not always given. Where it is, it says once, few, many or a class for expanded clones.

TRBV4-3	-	-	TRBJ1-1	CASSQADVKNTEAFF	TGCGCCAGCAGCCAAGCGGACGTTAAGAACACTGAAGCTTTCTTT
TRBV20-1	few	TRBD1	TRBJ1-1	CSARWDSNTEAFF	TGCAGTGCTAGGTGGGACAGTAACACTGAAGCTTTCTTT
TRBV7-9	-	TRBD2	TRBJ2-3	CASSLAASGRSDTQYF	TGTGCCAGCAGCTTAGCGGCCAGCGGGAGAAGCGATACGCAGTATTTT
TRBV6-5	-	-	TRBJ2-7	CASSYGLARVTYEQYF	TGTGCCAGCAGTTACGGTTTGGCCAGGGTTACATACGAGCAGTACTTC
TRBV7-2	-	TRBD2	TRBJ2-7	CASSLTASGGYEQYF	TGTGCCAGCAGCTTAACGGCTAGCGGGGGCTACGAGCAGTACTTC
TRBV12-3/TRBV12-4	few	TRBD2	TRBJ2-1	CASSGIAGAGYEQFF	TGTGCCAGCAGTGGGATAGCGGGAGCGGGCTATGAGCAGTTCTTC
TRBV10-3	-	TRBD2	TRBJ2-1	CAISESGTSGSGNEQFF	TGTGCCATCAGTGAGTCGGGGACTAGCGGGAGTGGTAATGAGCAGTTCTTC
TRBV15	few	-	TRBJ1-2	CATSRGGVLSNYGYTF	TGTGCCACCAGCAGAGGGGGTGTACTAAGTAACTATGGCTACACCTTC
TRBV20-1	-	-	TRBJ1-6	CSAIPRGSYNSPLHF	TGCAGTGCTATCCCCAGGGGCTCCTATAATTCACCCCTCCACTTT
TRBV29-1	-	-	TRBJ1-3	CSVEGTANTIYF	TGCAGCGTTGAGGGGACCGCGAACACCATATATTTT
TRBV20-1	-	-	TRBJ1-1	CSARLRTEAFF	TGCAGTGCTAGACTCAGGACTGAAGCTTTCTTT
TRBV6-2/TRBV6-3	-	-	TRBJ1-1	CASRYRLWNTEAFF	TGTGCCAGCAGGTATAGGCTTTGGAACACTGAAGCTTTCTTT
TRBV10-3	few	TRBD1	TRBJ1-2	CAISVLATGEDGYTF	TGTGCCATCAGTGTGCTCGCGACAGGGGAAGATGGCTACACCTTC
TRBV4-3	-	-	TRBJ1-5	CASSQDWGVVGGQPQHF	TGCGCCAGCAGCCAAGATTGGGGAGTTGTGGGTGGCCAGCCCCAGCATTTT
TRBV20-1	-	TRBD1	TRBJ2-1	CSARDGTGVDNEQFF	TGCAGTGCTAGAGATGGGACAGGGGTCGACAATGAGCAGTTCTTC
TRBV20-1	-	-	TRBJ1-1	CSAPDPWRDTEAFF	TGCAGTGCTCCTGACCCCTGGAGAGACACTGAAGCTTTCTTT
TRBV19	-	-	TRBJ1-2	CASTYGGSGYTF	TGTGCCAGTACCTACGGGGGTAGTGGCTACACCTTC
TRBV20-1	-	TRBD2	TRBJ2-1	CSASPGLAGPLDEQFF	TGCAGTGCTAGTCCGGGACTAGCGGGGCCTCTGGATGAGCAGTTCTTC
TRBV5-1	few	-	TRBJ2-5	CASSFRGIYNEQYF	TGCGCCAGCAGCTTCCGGGGTATATACAATGAGCAGTACTTC
TRBV28	-	-	TRBJ1-2	CASSLLSGYTF	TGTGCCAGCAGTTTACTCTCTGGCTACACCTTC
TRBV28	-	-	TRBJ2-1	CASSGTGDEQFF	TGTGCCAGCAGTGGCACTGGGGATGAGCAGTTCTTC
TRBV20-1	-	TRBD2	TRBJ2-5	CSARDPLAGGETQYF	TGCAGTGCTAGAGATCCCCTAGCGGGGGGTGAGACCCAGTACTTC
TRBV2	-	TRBD1	TRBJ1-5	CASSESGTAYSNQPQHF	TGTGCCAGCAGTGAATCCGGGACAGCCTATAGCAATCAGCCCCAGCATTTT
TRBV2	few	TRBD2	TRBJ2-1	CASSVSGGAEAGEQFF	TGTGCCAGCAGCGTTAGCGGGGGGGCCGAGGCCGGTGAGCAGTTCTTC
TRBV27	-	-	TRBJ2-7	CASSYQGTEQYF	TGTGCCAGCAGTTATCAGGGAACCGAGCAGTACTTC
TRBV20-1	few	-	TRBJ2-7	CSVIRDGRYEQYF	TGCAGTGTAATCAGGGACGGTAGATACGAGCAGTACTTC
TRBV4-1	-	TRBD1	TRBJ1-2	CASRPTGRDGYTF	TGCGCCAGCAGGCCGACAGGGAGAGATGGCTACACCTTC
TRBV7-2	few	-	TRBJ2-4	CASSLERWLYEQYF	TGTGCCAGCAGCTTAGAACGGTGGTTATATGAGCAGTACTTC
TRBV7-2	-	-	TRBJ2-6	CASSPVGGRSGANVLTF	TGTGCCAGCAGCCCCGTGGGGGGCAGGTCTGGGGCCAACGTCCTGACTTTC
TRBV12-3/TRBV12-4	-	TRBD1	TRBJ1-4	CASSLGQGASEKLFF	TGTGCCAGCAGTTTAGGACAGGGGGCCAGTGAAAAACTGTTTTTT
TRBV20-1	few	-	TRBJ2-3	CSARDGDKGLDTQYF	TGCAGTGCTAGAGATGGGGACAAGGGATTAGATACGCAGTATTTT
TRBV9	few	-	TRBJ1-1	CASSVEIGLNTEAFF	TGTGCCAGCAGCGTGGAAATAGGGTTGAACACTGAAGCTTTCTTT
TRBV6-5	few	TRBD1	TRBJ1-2	CASSKTGRNGYTF	TGTGCCAGCAGTAAGACAGGGAGGAATGGCTACACCTTC
TRBV20-1	-	-	TRBJ1-2	CSARRKMSGYTF	TGCAGTGCTAGAAGGAAGATGTCTGGCTACACCTTC
TRBV12-3/TRBV12-4	-	TRBD2	TRBJ2-5	CASSPSGTSHNGETQYF	TGTGCCAGCAGCCCTTCCGGGACTAGCCACAATGGGGAGACCCAGTACTTC
TRBV6-5	few	-	TRBJ1-1	CASSSFTSGSEAFF	TGTGCCAGCAGTTCCTTTACGTCCGGTTCAGAAGCTTTCTTT
TRBV7-3	-	TRBD1	TRBJ1-5	CASSRDRGLYSNQPQHF	TGTGCCAGCAGCCGGGACAGGGGTCTTTATAGCAATCAGCCCCAGCATTTT
TRBV10-3	-	-	TRBJ2-7	CAISRTEGPYEQYF	TGTGCCATCAGCCGAACGGAGGGCCCCTACGAGCAGTACTTC
TRBV9	-	-	TRBJ2-5	CASSVAGEDYNEQYF	TGTGCCAGCAGCGTAGCGGGGGAGGACTACAATGAGCAGTACTTC
TRBV7-7	-	-	TRBJ2-7	CASSLGPLAEQYF	TGTGCTAGCAGCTTAGGGCCTTTGGCCGAGCAGTACTTC
TRBV29-1	few	-	TRBJ2-7	CSALSGDYEQYF	TGCAGCGCGTTATCAGGGGACTACGAGCAGTACTTC
TRBV5-4	-	TRBD2	TRBJ2-1	CASSYPGGGASYNEQFF	TGTGCCAGCAGCTACCCCGGGGGAGGGGCGTCCTACAATGAGCAGTTCTTC
TRBV6-6	-	-	TRBJ2-3	CASSYSQRSTDTQYF	TGTGCCAGCAGTTACTCTCAGAGGAGCACAGATACGCAGTATTTT
TRBV5-1	-	-	TRBJ2-5	CASSLGSQGVETQYF	TGCGCCAGCAGCTTAGGATCACAGGGTGTAGAGACCCAGTACTTC
TRBV18	-	-	TRBJ2-3	CASSPGTPALASSTDTQYF	TGTGCCAGCTCACCCGGGACACCCGCACTAGCGTCTAGCACAGATACGCAGTATTTT